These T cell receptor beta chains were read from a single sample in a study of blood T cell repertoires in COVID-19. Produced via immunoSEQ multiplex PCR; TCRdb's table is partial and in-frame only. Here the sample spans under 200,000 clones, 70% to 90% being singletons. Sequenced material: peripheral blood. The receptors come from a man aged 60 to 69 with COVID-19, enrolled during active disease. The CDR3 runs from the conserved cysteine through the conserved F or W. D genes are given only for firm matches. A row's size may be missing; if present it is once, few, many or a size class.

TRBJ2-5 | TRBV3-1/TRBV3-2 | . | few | TGTGCCAGCAGCCAGGGGACACCCCAAAGGGAGACCCAGTACTTC | CASSQGTPQRETQYF
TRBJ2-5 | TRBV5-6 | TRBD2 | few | TGTGCCAGCAGCCCCCTCCGGCTCGGGAGGCAAGAGACCCAGTACTTC | CASSPLRLGRQETQYF
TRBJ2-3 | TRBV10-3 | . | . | TGTGCCACCGCGGGCAGAAAAGATACGCAGTATTTT | CATAGRKDTQYF
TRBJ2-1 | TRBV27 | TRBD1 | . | TGTGCCAGCACTTCAGGGGGTTCCTACAATGAGCAGTTCTTC | CASTSGGSYNEQFF
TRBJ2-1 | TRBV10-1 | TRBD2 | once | TGCGCCAGCAGTGGGAAGAGACTAGCGGGAGGCGGGGAGCAGTTCTTC | CASSGKRLAGGGEQFF
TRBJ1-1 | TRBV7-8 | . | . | TGTGCCAGCAGCGCTGGGACATTCAACACTGAAGCTTTCTTT | CASSAGTFNTEAFF
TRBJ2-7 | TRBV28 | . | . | TGTGCCAGCAGTTTACCGGGTACCTACGAGCAGTACTTC | CASSLPGTYEQYF
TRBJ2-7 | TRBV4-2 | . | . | TGTGCCAGCAGCCCGGCGGTGGGGGCCTCCTCCGAGCAGTACTTC | CASSPAVGASSEQYF
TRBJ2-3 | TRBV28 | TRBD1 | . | TGTGCCAGCAGTTTTGCCGGGGGACAGGGGATAGATACGCAGTATTTT | CASSFAGGQGIDTQYF
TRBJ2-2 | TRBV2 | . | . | TGTGCCAGCAGTGAAGCCAGGGGTAGCACCGGGGAGCTGTTTTTT | CASSEARGSTGELFF
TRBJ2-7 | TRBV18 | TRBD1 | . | TGTGCCAGCTCACCTCTGACAGGGATCTACGAGCAGTACTTC | CASSPLTGIYEQYF
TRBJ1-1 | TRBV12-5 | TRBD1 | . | TGTGCTAGTGGATTGGACAGGGCGACTGAAGCTTTCTTT | CASGLDRATEAFF
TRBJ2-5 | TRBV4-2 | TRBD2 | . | TGTGCCAGCAGCCGTGGACTAGCGGGACCCCTGGGGCAAGAGACCCAGTACTTC | CASSRGLAGPLGQETQYF
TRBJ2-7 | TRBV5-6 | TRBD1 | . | TGTGCCAGCAGCCGGACAGGGACCTACGAGCAGTACTTC | CASSRTGTYEQYF
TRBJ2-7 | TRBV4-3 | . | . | TGCGCCAGCAGCCATGGAGAGTCCGCGCGGGGGTACTTC | CASSHGESARGYF
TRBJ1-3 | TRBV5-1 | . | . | TGCGCCAGCAGCTTGGGGGACTCCTACTCTGGAAACACCATATATTTT | CASSLGDSYSGNTIYF
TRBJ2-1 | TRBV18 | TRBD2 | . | TGTGCCAGCTCCCCCGAAGTAGCGGGAGGGAGAGAGCAGTTCTTC | CASSPEVAGGREQFF
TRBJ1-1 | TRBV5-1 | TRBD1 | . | TGCGCCAGCAGCCCCCCGACAGGGGGCGAGGTCTCATTAGCTTTCTTT | CASSPPTGGEVSLAFF
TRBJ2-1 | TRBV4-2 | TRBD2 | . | TGTGCCAGCAGCCAGGGACTAGCGGGAGGCTACAATGAGCAGTTCTTC | CASSQGLAGGYNEQFF
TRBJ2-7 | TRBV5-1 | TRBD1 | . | TGCGCCAGCAGACGACAGGGGGCGTCCTACGAGCAGTACTTC | CASRRQGASYEQYF
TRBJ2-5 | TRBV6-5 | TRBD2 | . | TGTGCCAGCAGTAATCTAGCGGGGGGACAAGAGACCCAGTACTTC | CASSNLAGGQETQYF
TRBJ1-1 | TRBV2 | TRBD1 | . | TGTGCCAGCAGTTATAGGACAGGGGGAACTGAAGCTTTCTTT | CASSYRTGGTEAFF
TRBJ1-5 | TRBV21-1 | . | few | TGTGCCAGCAGGGGACATCAACCGGATCAGCCCCAGCATTTT | CASRGHQPDQPQHF
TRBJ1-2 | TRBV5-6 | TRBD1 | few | TGTGCCAGCAGCCGGAGGTCTCAGGGGGCGGGTGGCTACACCTTC | CASSRRSQGAGGYTF
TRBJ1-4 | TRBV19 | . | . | TGTGCCAGTAGTACCACAGGGATAACTAATGAAAAACTGTTTTTT | CASSTTGITNEKLFF
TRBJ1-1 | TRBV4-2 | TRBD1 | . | TGTGCCAGCAGCCAAGCGTTACAGGGGGAAGCTTTCTTT | CASSQALQGEAFF
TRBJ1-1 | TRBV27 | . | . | TGTGCCAGCAGTTTATCAAGCGGTTTGGGGGGAACTGAAGCTTTCTTT | CASSLSSGLGGTEAFF
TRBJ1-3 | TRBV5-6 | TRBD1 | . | TGTGCCAGCAGCCAGGACAGGACCTCTGGAAACACCATATATTTT | CASSQDRTSGNTIYF
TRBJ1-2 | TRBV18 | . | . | TGTGCCAGCTCACCAGGCCAACAACAAGTTAACTATGGCTACACCTTC | CASSPGQQQVNYGYTF
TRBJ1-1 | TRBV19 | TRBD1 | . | TGTGCCAGTAGTGGGGCCAGGGGGCCCGCTGAAGCTTTCTTT | CASSGARGPAEAFF
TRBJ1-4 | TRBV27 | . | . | TGTGCCAGCAGTTTTGCTCGCGGATCCGTACCAACTAATGAAAAACTGTTTTTT | CASSFARGSVPTNEKLFF
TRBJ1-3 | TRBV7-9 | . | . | TGTGCCAGCACTCTCATCGCGGGGGGCCGCGGAAACACCATATATTTT | CASTLIAGGRGNTIYF
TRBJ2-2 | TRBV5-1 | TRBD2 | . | TGCGCCAGCAAACTAGCGGACACCGGGGAGCTGTTTTTT | CASKLADTGELFF
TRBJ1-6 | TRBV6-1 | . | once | TGTGCCAGCAGTGACTACAGGGTCTGGAATAATTCACCCCTCCACTTT | CASSDYRVWNNSPLHF
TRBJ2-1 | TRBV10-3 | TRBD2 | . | TGTGCCATCAGTGTGAAAGCGGGAGGGTGGGATGAGCAGTTCTTC | CAISVKAGGWDEQFF
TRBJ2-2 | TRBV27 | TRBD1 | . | TGTGCCAGCAGAAGGGGACAGATGAACACCGGGGAGCTGTTTTTT | CASRRGQMNTGELFF
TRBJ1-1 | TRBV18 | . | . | TGTGCCAGCTCACCACTCCCGGGAGTAGGGACTGAAGCTTTCTTT | CASSPLPGVGTEAFF
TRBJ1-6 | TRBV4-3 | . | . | TGCGCCAGCAGCCAATTCAAGGGGGTAGCCCCCAATTCACCCCTCCACTTT | CASSQFKGVAPNSPLHF
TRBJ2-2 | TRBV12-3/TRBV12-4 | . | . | TGTGCCAGTTCGAGGATCACCGGGGAGCTGTTTTTT | CASSRITGELFF
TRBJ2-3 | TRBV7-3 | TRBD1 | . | TGTGCCAGCAGCTTAGACAGGGAAGATACGCAGTATTTT | CASSLDREDTQYF
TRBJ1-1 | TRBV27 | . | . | TGTGCCAGCAGTTTGGGCCTGAACACTGAAGCTTTCTTT | CASSLGLNTEAFF
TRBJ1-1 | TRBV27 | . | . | TGTGCCAGCAGCTTCGACAGCCAGAACACTGAAGCTTTCTTT | CASSFDSQNTEAFF
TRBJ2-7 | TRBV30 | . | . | TGTGCCTGGAGTCTAGGGGGGGGCGGCTACGAGCAGTACTTC | CAWSLGGGGYEQYF
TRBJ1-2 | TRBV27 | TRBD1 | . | TGTGCCAGCAGTTTAAGGCCCGACAGGGGGACCTATGGCTACACCTTC | CASSLRPDRGTYGYTF
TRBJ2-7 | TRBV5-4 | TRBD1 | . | TGTGCCAGCAGCCAGGGACAGGGACTTGGCTACGAGCAGTACTTC | CASSQGQGLGYEQYF
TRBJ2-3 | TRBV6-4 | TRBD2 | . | TGTGCCAGCAGTGAACTAGCGGGATCCACAGATACGCAGTATTTT | CASSELAGSTDTQYF
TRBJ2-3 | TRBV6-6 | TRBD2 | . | TGTGCCAGCAGTCGGGGGCGGGGGGGCACAGATACGCAGTATTTT | CASSRGRGGTDTQYF
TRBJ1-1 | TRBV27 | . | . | TGTGCCAGCAGGCCGACTTCGGCCCCGAATTTTGAAGCTTTCTTT | CASRPTSAPNFEAFF
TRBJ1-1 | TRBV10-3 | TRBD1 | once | TGTGCCATCAGCCGGGACAGGGTTAACACTGAAGCTTTCTTT | CAISRDRVNTEAFF
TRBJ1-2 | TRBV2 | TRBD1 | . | TGTGCCAGCAGTGAAACGGGGACAGGGGGTACCTTC | CASSETGTGGTF
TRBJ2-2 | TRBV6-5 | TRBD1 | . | TGTGCCAGCAGTCCCGGGACAGCCACCGGGGAGCTGTTTTTT | CASSPGTATGELFF
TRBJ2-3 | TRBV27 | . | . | TGTGCCAGCAGTTTAGAACTCTCGCCCGCAGATACGCAGTATTTT | CASSLELSPADTQYF
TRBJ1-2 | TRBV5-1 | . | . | TGCGCCAGCAGCTTGGCCGGTAGTCAGGGGACGGGCTACACCTTC | CASSLAGSQGTGYTF
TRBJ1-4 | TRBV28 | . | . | TGTGCCAGCACCCCATCCGGGAATGCTAATGAAAAACTGTTTTTT | CASTPSGNANEKLFF
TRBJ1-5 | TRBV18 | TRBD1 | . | TGTGCCAGCTCACCTGGACAGGGTGGGCAGCCCCAGCATTTT | CASSPGQGGQPQHF
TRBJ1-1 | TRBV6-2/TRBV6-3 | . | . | TGTGCCAGCAGTTACTCCGGGGGGGCTCGGGGAGCTTTCTTT | CASSYSGGARGAFF
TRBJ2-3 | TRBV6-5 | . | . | TGTGCCAGCAGTCGGGAGGGGGCCGGCTGGGATACGCAGTATTTT | CASSREGAGWDTQYF
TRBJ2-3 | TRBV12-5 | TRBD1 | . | TGTGCTAGTGGTATCGGACAGGGTCCAGATACGCAGTATTTT | CASGIGQGPDTQYF
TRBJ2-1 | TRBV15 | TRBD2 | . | TGTGCCACCAGCCGGCCCCGACTAGCGGGAGGACATGAGCAGTTCTTC | CATSRPRLAGGHEQFF
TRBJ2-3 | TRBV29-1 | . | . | TGCAGCGTTGTACCAGGGGCAGATACGCAGTATTTT | CSVVPGADTQYF